This T cell receptor (beta chain) derives from a study of neurological immune-mediated disorders. Overall study results and limits: None of the CDR3 amino acid sequences of expanded clones recurred across subjects, suggesting private repertoires in all groups.

There are many counts of this clonotype. Antigen unknown. With 10-nucleotide random UMIs included, cDNA was synthesized by 5'RACE. TCRdb called the 5' RACE reads again in MiXCR, with one record for every CDR3 protein. This sample carries roughly 62,000 distinct CDR3 sequences, under 5.5% of them seen once, and the ten largest clones take about 3.2%. Germline loops: CDR1 MNHEY, CDR2 SMNVEV (reference sequence). There are 11 residues in the CDR3. Trimming took 5 bases from V and 9 from J, leaving 10 bases between them. The TCR sequence derives from a woman in her 50s with multiple sclerosis. The sequenced sample was PBMCs. The chain employs TRBV27 and TRBJ1-1; D not certain. The DNA of the CDR3 is TGTGCCAGCAGTCCTACGAGGAAAGCTTTCTTT. Its protein product is CASSPTRKAFF.